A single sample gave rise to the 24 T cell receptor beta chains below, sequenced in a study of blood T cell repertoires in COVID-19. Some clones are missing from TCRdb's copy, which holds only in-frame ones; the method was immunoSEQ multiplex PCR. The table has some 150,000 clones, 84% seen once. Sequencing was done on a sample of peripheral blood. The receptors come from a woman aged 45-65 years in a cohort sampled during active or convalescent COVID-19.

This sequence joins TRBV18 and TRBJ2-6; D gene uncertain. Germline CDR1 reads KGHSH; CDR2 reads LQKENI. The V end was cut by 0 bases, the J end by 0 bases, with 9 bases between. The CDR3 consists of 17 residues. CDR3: CASSPPFVRSGANVLTF. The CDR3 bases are TGTGCCAGCTCACCACCGTTCGTCCGCTCTGGGGCCAACGTCCTGACTTTC.

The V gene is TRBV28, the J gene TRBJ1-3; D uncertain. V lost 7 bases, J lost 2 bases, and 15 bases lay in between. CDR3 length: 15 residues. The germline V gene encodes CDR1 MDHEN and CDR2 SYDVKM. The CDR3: CASTTPAGTGNTIYF. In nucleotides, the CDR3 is TGTGCCAGCACGACCCCGGCGGGAACTGGAAACACCATATATTTT.

CDR3 bases: TGCGCCAGCAGCTTCCGTGAAGGGGTGTCAGATACGCAGTATTTT. This codes for CASSFREGVSDTQYF. This chain joins TRBV5-1 and TRBJ2-3; tentatively, D is TRBD1 (5 bases). Trimming pared 2 bases from V and 4 bases from J, leaving 14 bases between. The CDR3 is made up of 15 amino acids. CDR1 is SGHRS, CDR2 YFSETQ, per germline.

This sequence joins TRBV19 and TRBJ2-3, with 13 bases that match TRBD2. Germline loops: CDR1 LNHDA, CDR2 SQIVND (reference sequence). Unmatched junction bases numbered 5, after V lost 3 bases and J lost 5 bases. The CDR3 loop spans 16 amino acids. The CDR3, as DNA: TGTGCCAGTAGTATCCGACTAGCGGGGGGTCAAGATACGCAGTATTTT. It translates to CASSIRLAGGQDTQYF.

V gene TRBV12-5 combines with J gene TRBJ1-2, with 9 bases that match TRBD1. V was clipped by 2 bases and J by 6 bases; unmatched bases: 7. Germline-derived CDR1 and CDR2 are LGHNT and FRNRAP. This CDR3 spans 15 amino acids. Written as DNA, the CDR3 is TGTGCTAGTGGTTTGCCTCGGACAGGGGAGGATGGCTACACCTTC. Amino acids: CASGLPRTGEDGYTF.

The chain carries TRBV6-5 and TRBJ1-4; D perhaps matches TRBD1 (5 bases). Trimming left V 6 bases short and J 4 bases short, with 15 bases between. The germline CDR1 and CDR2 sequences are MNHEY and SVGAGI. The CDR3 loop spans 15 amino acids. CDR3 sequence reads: CASRTRTTGNEKLFF. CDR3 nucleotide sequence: TGTGCCAGCAGGACACGAACTACAGGTAATGAAAAACTGTTTTTT.

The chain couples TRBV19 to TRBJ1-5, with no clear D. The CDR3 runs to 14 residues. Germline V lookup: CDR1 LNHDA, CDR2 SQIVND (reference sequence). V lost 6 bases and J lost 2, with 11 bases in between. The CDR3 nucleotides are TGTGCCAGTAGATCGGAGGGAGGCAATCAGCCCCAGCATTTT. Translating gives CASRSEGGNQPQHF.

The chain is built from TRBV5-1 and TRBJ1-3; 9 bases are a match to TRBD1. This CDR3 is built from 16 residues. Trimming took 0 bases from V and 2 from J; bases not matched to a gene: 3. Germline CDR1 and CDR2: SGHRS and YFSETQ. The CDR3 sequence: CASSLGDRATGNTIYF. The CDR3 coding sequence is TGCGCCAGCAGCTTGGGGGACAGGGCCACTGGAAACACCATATATTTT.

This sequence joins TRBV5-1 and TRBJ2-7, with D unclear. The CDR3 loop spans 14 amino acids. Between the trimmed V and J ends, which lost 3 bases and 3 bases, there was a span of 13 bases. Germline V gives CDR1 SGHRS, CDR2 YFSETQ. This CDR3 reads CASSSGSAVYEQYF. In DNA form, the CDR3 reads TGCGCCAGCAGCTCTGGTTCTGCAGTCTACGAGCAGTACTTC.

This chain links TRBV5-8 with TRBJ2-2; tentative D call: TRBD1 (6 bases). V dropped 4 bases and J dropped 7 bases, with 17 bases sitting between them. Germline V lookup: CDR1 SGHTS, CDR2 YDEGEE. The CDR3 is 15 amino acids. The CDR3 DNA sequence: TGTGCCAGCAGCGGCGGACAGAGGCCCGGCGGGGAGCTGTTTTTT. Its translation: CASSGGQRPGGELFF.

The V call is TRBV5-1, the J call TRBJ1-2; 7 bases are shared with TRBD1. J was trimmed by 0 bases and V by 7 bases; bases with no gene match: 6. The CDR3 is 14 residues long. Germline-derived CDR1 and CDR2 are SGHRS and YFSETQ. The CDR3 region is CASSRDSPNYGYTF. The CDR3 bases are TGCGCCAGCTCCCGGGACAGCCCTAACTATGGCTACACCTTC.

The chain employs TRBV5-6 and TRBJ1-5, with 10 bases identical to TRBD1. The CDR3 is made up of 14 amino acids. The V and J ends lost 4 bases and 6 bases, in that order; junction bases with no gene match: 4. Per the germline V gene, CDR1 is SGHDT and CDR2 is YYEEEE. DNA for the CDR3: TGTGCCAGCAGCACGACAGGGGGCTTTCAGCCCCAGCATTTT. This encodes CASSTTGGFQPQHF.

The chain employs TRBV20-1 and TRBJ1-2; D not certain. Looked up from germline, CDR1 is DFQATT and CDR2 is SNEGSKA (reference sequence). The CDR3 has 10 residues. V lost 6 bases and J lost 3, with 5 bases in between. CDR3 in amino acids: CSAIDYGYTF. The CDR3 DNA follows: TGCAGTGCGATAGACTATGGCTACACCTTC.

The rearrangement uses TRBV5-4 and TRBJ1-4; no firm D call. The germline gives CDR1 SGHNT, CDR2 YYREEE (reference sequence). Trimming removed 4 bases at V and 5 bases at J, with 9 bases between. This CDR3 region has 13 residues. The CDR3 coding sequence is TGTGCCAGCAGCATAGACACCAATGAAAAACTGTTTTTT. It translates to CASSIDTNEKLFF.

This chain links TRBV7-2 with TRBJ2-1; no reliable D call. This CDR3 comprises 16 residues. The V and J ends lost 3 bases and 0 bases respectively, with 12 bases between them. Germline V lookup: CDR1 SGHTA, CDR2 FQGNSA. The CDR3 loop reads CASSLLTQFSYNEQFF. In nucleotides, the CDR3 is TGTGCCAGCAGCTTGTTAACGCAGTTCTCCTACAATGAGCAGTTCTTC.

CDR3 region: CASSSRTGRNIQYF. The CDR3, as DNA: TGTGCCAGCAGCTCAAGGACAGGGAGGAACATTCAGTACTTC. The chain links TRBV11-2 to TRBJ2-4, with TRBD1 matching 8 bases. V lost 4 bases, J lost 7 bases, and 6 bases stayed unmatched. Germline CDR1 and CDR2: SGHAT and FQNNGV. This CDR3 region has 14 residues.

The CDR3 DNA is TGTGCCAGCAGCCCCATCCCGGACAGGGTGACTACAGATACGCAGTATTTT. This translates into CASSPIPDRVTTDTQYF. The gene calls are TRBV13 and TRBJ2-3; 8 bases map to TRBD1. Trimming removed 5 bases from V and 3 bases from J; junction bases left unmatched: 13. Germline CDR1 PRHDT, CDR2 FYEKMQ (reference sequence). This CDR3 spans 17 amino acids.

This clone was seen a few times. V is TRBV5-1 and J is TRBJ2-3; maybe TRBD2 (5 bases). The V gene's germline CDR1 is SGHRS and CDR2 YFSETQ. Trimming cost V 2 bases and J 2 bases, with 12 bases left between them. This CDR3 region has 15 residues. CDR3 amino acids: CASSFNTGFTDTQYF. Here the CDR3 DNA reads TGCGCCAGCAGCTTTAATACGGGGTTCACAGATACGCAGTATTTT. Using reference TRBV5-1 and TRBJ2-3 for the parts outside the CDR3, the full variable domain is KAGVTQTPRYLIKTRGQQVTLSCSPISGHRSVSWYQQTPGQGLQFLFEYFSETQRNKGNFPGRFSGRQFSNSRSEMNVSTLELGDSALYLCASSFNTGFTDTQYFGPGTRLTVL.

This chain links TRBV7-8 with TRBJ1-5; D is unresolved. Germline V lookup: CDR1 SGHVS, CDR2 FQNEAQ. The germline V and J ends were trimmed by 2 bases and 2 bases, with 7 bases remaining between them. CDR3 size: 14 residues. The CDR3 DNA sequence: TGTGCCAGCAGCTTATTCGAGGGCAATCAGCCCCAGCATTTT. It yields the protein CASSLFEGNQPQHF.

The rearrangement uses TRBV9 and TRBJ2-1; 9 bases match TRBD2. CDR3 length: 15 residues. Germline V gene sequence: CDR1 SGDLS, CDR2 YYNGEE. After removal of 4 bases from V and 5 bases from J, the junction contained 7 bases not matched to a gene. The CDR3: CASSPGTSKDNEQFF. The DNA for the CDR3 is TGTGCCAGCAGCCCCGGGACTAGCAAAGACAATGAGCAGTTCTTC.

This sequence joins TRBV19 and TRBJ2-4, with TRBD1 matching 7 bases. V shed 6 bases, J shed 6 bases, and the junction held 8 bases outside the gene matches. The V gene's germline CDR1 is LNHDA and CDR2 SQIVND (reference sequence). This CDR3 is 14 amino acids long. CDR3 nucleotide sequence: TGTGCCAGTAGCTCTACAGGGGCGGTAAACATTCAGTACTTC. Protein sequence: CASSSTGAVNIQYF.

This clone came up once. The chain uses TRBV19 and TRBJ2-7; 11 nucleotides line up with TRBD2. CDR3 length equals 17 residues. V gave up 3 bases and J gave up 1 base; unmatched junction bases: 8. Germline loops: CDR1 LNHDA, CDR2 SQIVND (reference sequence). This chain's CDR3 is CASSITSGGARSYEQYF. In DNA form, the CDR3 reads TGTGCCAGTAGTATTACTAGCGGGGGAGCAAGGTCCTACGAGCAGTACTTC.

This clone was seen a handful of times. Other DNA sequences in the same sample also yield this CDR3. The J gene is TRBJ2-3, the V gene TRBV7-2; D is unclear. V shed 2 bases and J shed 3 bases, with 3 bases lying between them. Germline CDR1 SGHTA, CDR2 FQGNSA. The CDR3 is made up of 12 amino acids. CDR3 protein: CASSLLTDTQYF. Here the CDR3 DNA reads TGTGCCAGCAGCTTATTAACAGATACGCAGTATTTT.

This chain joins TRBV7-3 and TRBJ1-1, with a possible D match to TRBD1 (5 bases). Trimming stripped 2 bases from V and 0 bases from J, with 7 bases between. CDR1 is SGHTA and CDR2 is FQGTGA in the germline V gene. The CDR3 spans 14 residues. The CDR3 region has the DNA TGTGCCAGCAGCTTAGACAGCATGAACACTGAAGCTTTCTTT. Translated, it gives CASSLDSMNTEAFF.